This T cell receptor (beta chain) appears in the sequencing data of a study of T cells after yellow fever vaccination. Findings of the study overall: Booster sampling recovered most clones from primary vaccination (less than 97% CD4, approximately 90% CD8). Peaking on day 5 versus 15, the secondary response was faster but weaker.

TCR cDNA was made by 5'RACE template switching, adding a universal primer site and UMIs. A single record per CDR3 protein comes from TCRdb applying MiXCR to the 5' RACE reads. In the table there are hundreds of thousands of distinct CDR3 sequences, more than 8.5% of which are singletons. The length of the CDR3 is 15 residues. The V and J ends lost 3 bases and 7 bases respectively, with 16 bases between them. Germline-derived CDR1 and CDR2 are LGHNT and FRNRAP. This clonotype was recorded a few times. What it binds is unknown. Material: PBMCs, obtained on the day of the first yellow fever vaccination. V and J are TRBV12-5 and TRBJ1-5, with D possibly TRBD1 on 5 matching bases. The TCR comes from a man aged 18 to 30 who received the YFV17D yellow fever vaccine. CDR3 nucleotide sequence: TGTGCTAGTGGTTTTGCCCTAGGTCAGGGCCAGCCCCAGCATTTT. Its protein product is CASGFALGQGQPQHF.